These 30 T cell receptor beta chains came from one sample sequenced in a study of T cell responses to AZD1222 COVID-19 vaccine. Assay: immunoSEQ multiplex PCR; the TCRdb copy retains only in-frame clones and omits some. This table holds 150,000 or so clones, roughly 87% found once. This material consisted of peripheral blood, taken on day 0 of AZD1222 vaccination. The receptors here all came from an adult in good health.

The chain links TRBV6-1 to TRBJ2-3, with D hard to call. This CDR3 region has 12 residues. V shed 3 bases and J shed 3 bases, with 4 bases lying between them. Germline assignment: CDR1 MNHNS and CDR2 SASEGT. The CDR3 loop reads CASSEHTDTQYF. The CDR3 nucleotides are TGTGCCAGCAGTGAGCATACAGATACGCAGTATTTT.

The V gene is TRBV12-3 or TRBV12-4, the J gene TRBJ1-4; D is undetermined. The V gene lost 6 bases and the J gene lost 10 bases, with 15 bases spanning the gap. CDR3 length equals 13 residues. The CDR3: CASRLEGSGKLFF. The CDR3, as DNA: TGTGCCAGCAGGTTGGAGGGTTCAGGAAAACTGTTTTTT.

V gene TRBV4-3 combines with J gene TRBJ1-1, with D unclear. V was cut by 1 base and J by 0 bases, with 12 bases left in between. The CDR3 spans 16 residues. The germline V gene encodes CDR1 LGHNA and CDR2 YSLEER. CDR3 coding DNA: TGCGCCAGCAGCCAAGGGTACCGGAGCTTGAACACTGAAGCTTTCTTT. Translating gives CASSQGYRSLNTEAFF.

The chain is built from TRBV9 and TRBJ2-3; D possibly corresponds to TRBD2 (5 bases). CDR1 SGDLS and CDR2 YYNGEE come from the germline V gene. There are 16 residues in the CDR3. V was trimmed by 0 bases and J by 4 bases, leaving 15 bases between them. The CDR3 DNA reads TGTGCCAGCAGCGTAGGACTACCCCACGGCGCAGATACGCAGTATTTT. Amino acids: CASSVGLPHGADTQYF.

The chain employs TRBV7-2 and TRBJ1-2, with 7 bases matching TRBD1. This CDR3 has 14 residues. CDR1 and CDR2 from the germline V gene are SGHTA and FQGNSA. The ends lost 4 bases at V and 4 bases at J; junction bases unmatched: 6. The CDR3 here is CASSYQRQGYGYTF. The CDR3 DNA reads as TGTGCCAGCAGCTACCAACGACAGGGCTATGGCTACACCTTC.

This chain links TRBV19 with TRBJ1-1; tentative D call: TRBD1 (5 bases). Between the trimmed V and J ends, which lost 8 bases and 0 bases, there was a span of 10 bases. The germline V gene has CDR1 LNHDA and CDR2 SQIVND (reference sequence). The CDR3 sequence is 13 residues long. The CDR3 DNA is TGTGCCAGTGGGGAGACAGTGAACACTGAAGCTTTCTTT. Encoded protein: CASGETVNTEAFF.

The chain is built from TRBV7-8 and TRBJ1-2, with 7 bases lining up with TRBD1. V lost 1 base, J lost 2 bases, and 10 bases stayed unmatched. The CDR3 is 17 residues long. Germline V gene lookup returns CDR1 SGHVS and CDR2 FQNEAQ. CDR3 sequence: CASSLGSTGTSNYGYTF. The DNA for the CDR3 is TGTGCCAGCAGCTTAGGGTCGACAGGGACTTCGAACTATGGCTACACCTTC.

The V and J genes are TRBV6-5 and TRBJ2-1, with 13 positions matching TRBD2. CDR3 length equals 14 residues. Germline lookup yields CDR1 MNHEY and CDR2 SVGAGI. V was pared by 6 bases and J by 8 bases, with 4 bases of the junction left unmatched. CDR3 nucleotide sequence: TGTGCCAGCAGACGACTAGCGGGAGGCGATGAGCAGTTCTTC. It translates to CASRRLAGGDEQFF.

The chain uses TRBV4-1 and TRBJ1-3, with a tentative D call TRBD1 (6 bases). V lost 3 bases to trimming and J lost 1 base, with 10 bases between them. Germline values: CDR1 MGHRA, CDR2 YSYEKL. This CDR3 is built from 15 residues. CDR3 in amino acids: CASSHPDSSGNTIYF. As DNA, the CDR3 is TGCGCCAGCAGCCACCCGGACAGTTCTGGAAACACCATATATTTT.

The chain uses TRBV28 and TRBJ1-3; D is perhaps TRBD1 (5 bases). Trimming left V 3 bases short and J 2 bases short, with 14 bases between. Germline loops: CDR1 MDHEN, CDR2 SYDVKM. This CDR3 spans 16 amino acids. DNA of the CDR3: TGTGCCAGCAGTTTCTTTCTCGGGGGGACTGGAAACACCATATATTTT. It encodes CASSFFLGGTGNTIYF.

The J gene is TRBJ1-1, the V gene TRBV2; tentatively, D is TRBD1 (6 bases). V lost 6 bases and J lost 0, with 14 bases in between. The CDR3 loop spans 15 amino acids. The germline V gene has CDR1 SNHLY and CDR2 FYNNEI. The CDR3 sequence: CASSGGQLMNTEAFF. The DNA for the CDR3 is TGTGCCAGCAGCGGTGGACAGCTCATGAACACTGAAGCTTTCTTT.

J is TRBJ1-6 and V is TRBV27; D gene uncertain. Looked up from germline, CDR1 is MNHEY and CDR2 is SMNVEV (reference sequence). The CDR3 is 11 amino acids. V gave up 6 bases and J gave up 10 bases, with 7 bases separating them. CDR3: CASRGRSPLHF. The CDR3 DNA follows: TGTGCCAGCAGGGGTCGGTCACCCCTCCACTTT.

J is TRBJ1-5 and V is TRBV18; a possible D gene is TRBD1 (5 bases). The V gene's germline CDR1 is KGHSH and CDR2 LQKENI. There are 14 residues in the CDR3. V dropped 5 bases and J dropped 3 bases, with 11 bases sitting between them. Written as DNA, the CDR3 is TGTGCCAGCTCAGGGGCCCCGCACAATCAGCCCCAGCATTTT. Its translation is CASSGAPHNQPQHF.

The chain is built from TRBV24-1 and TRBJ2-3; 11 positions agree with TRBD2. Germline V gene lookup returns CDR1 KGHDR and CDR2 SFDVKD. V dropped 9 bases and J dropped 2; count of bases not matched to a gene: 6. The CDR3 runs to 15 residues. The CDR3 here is CATGIAGGNTDTQYF. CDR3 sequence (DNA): TGTGCCACCGGTATAGCGGGAGGGAACACAGATACGCAGTATTTT.

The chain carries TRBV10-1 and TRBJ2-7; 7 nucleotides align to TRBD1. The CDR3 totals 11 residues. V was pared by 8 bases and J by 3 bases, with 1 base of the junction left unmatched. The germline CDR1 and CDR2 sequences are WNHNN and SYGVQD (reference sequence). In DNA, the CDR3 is TGCGCCAGCGGGACAGTCTACGAGCAGTACTTC. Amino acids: CASGTVYEQYF.

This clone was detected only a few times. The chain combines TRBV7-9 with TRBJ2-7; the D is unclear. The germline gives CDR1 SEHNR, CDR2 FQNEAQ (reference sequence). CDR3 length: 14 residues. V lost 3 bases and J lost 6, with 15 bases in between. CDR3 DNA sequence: TGTGCCAGCAGCTTCTTGGCGGTTCTTTCCGAGCAGTACTTC. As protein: CASSFLAVLSEQYF.

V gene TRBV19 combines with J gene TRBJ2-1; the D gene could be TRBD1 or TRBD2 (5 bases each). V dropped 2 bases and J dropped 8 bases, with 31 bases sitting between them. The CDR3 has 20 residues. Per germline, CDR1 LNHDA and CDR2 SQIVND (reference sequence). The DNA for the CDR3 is TGTGCCAGTAGTATATCAGGCAGGAGTGAACCCGGGACCCTGAGCTATGAGCAGTTCTTC. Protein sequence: CASSISGRSEPGTLSYEQFF.

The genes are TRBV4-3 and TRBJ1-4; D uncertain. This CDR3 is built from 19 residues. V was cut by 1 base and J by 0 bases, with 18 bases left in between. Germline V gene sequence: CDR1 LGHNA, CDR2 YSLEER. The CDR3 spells CASSQVTSYGTATNEKLFF. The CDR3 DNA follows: TGCGCCAGCAGCCAAGTAACCAGTTACGGAACGGCAACTAATGAAAAACTGTTTTTT.

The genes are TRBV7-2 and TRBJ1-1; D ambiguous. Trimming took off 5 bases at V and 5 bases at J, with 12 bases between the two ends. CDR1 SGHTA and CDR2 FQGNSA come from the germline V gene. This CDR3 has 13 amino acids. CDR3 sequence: CASSLGGVTEAFF. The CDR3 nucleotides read TGTGCCAGCAGCCTCGGAGGAGTGACTGAAGCTTTCTTT.

DNA of the CDR3: TGTGCCAGTAGTGACAGGAGCTATGGCTACACCTTC. It is translated as CASSDRSYGYTF. The V and J genes are TRBV19 and TRBJ1-2; a possible D gene is TRBD1 (6 bases). Looked up from germline, CDR1 is LNHDA and CDR2 is SQIVND (reference sequence). The CDR3 totals 12 residues. The ends were cut back, 5 bases at V and 4 bases at J, with 8 bases in the middle.

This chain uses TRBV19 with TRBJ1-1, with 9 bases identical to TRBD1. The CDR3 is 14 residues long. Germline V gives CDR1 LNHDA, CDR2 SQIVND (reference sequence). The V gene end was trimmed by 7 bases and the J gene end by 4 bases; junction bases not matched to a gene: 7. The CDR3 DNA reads TGTGCCAGTACCCGGGACAGGGAGGGCACTGAAGCTTTCTTT. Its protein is CASTRDREGTEAFF.

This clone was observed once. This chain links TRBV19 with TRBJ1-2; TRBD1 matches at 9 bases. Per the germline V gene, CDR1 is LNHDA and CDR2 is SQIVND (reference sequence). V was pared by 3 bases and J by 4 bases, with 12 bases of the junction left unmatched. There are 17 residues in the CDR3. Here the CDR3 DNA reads TGTGCCAGTAGTATTTTAGGTGGGACAGGGAGATCCTATGGCTACACCTTC. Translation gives CASSILGGTGRSYGYTF.

This CDR3 is CASSEREGPHEQYF. The CDR3 nucleotides are TGTGCCAGCAGTGAGCGGGAGGGCCCCCACGAGCAGTACTTC. V usage is TRBV6-2 or TRBV6-3 and J usage is TRBJ2-7; the match to TRBD2 covers 10 bases. Germline CDR1 and CDR2: MNHEY and SVGEGT. This CDR3 region has 14 residues. V was pared by 5 bases and J by 5 bases, with 6 bases of the junction left unmatched.

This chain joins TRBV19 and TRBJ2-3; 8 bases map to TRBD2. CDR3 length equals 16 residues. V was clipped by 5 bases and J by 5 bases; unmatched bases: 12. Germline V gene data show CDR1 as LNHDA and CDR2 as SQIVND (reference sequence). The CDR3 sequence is CASSLAGTRKGDTQYF. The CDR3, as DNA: TGTGCCAGTAGTCTCGCGGGGACTAGAAAAGGAGATACGCAGTATTTT.

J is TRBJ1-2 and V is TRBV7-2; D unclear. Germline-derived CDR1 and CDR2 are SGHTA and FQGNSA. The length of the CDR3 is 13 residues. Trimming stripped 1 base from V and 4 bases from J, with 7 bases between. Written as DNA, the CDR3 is TGTGCCAGCAGCTTAGACAGAACCTATGGCTACACCTTC. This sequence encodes CASSLDRTYGYTF.

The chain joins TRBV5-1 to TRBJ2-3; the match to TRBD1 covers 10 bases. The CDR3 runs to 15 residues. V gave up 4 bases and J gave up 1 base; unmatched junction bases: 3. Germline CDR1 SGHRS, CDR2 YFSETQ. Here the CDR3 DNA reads TGCGCCAGCAGCACTGGGACAGGGGGCACAGATACGCAGTATTTT. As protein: CASSTGTGGTDTQYF.

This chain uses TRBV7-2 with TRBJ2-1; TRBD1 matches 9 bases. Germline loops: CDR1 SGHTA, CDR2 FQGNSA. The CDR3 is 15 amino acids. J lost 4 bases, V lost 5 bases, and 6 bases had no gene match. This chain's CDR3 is CASSTGQGKYNEQFF. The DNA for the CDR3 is TGTGCCAGCAGCACGGGACAGGGAAAATACAATGAGCAGTTCTTC.

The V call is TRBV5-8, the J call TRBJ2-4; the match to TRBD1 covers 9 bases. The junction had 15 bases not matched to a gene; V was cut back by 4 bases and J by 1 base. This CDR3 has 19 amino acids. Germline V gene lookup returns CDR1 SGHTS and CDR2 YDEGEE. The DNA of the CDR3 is TGTGCCAGCAGCGTTGACAGGGGGACGTTTTTGCTCGCCAAAAACATTCAGTACTTC. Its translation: CASSVDRGTFLLAKNIQYF.

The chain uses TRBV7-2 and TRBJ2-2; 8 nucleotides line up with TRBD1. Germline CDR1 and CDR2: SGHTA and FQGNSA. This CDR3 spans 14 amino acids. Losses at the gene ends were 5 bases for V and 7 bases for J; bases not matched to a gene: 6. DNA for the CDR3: TGTGCCAGCAGCCTGCAGGGGGCGGACGGGGAGCTGTTTTTT. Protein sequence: CASSLQGADGELFF.

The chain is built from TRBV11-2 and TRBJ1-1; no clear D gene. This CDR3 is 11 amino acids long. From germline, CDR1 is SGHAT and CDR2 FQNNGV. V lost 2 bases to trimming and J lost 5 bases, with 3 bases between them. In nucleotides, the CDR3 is TGTGCCAGCAGCTTAATGACTGAAGCTTTCTTT. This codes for CASSLMTEAFF.